This T cell receptor beta chain was captured by sequencing in a study of T cell changes during pregnancy in multiple sclerosis. V was pared by 4 bases and J by 0 bases, with 10 bases between. Germline CDR1 is SGHRS and CDR2 is YFSETQ. This CDR3 is built from 15 residues. This clone was picked up one time. Only in-frame clones appear in the TCRdb table, and some are missing; sequencing was by immunoSEQ multiplex PCR. The data show 90,000 to 120,000 clones, roughly 90% seen once. V usage is TRBV5-1 and J usage is TRBJ2-2; D remains unclear. The sample consisted of peripheral blood, taken after pregnancy. The clonotype was recovered from a female donor with multiple sclerosis, enrolled in a pregnancy study. CDR3 amino acids: CASSPLQTNTGELFF. Written as DNA, the CDR3 is TGCGCCAGCAGCCCCCTACAGACGAACACCGGGGAGCTGTTTTTT.